This T cell receptor beta chain was sequenced in a study of cytomegalovirus exposure and HLA in healthy donors. Study background: An early release of data contained about 85 million unique TCRs, which came from HLA-typed donors. Regarding the study as a whole: Reports state that TCR beta sequences accurately predicted most subjects' HLA-A and HLA-B alleles. A later examination showed that TCR association rates differed by HLA locus, with DRB1 most and HLA-C fewest.

Losses at the gene ends were 4 bases for V and 1 base for J; bases not matched to a gene: 6. The CDR3 consists of 16 residues. Germline V CDR1 and CDR2: SGDLS, YYNGEE. As concerns this clone: The antigen is not known.

This PCR relied on a set of 60 Vbeta primers and 13 Jbeta primers. Repertoires were generated with immunoSEQ multiplex PCR, while TCRdb's copy carries only in-frame clones and drops some. The data show some 100,000 clones, 79% seen once. The receptor was isolated from a female donor in good health and CMV-seropositive. The sequenced sample consisted of PBMCs. The chain links TRBV9 to TRBJ1-3, with TRBD1 matching 9 bases. CDR3 sequence: CASSPPGTGSGNTIYF. The CDR3 bases are TGTGCCAGCAGCCCCCCCGGGACAGGGTCTGGAAACACCATATATTTT.